This TCR beta chain was profiled in a study of blood T cell repertoires in COVID-19. Study background: PBMCs, B-cell-depleted T cells, or T cells were the source of the cDNA or gDNA that made up the material.

Method: immunoSEQ multiplex PCR; TCRdb's copy keeps in-frame clones and lacks some. The sample gives about 160,000 clones, more than 85% of which show up once; about 6.5% is in the top ten. After removal of 5 bases from V and 4 bases from J, the junction contained 12 bases not matched to a gene. CDR3 length: 17 residues. Germline V lookup: CDR1 SGHNT, CDR2 YENEEA. The chain uses TRBV11-3 and TRBJ2-2; the match to TRBD1 covers 8 bases. The source material was PBMCs or T cells enriched from blood (not recorded which). The receptor's source is a woman aged 50 to 60 who had recovered from COVID-19. CDR3 sequence reads: CASSPPPDREATGELFF. The CDR3 DNA follows: TGTGCCAGCAGCCCCCCCCCGGACAGGGAGGCCACCGGGGAGCTGTTTTTT.